This T cell receptor beta chain comes out of a study of long-term antiretroviral therapy in people with HIV. Turning to the study itself: Samples collected earliest predate the 2015 immediate-ART recommendation by about a decade.

Turning to this clone: The antigen is unknown.

The study, taken as a whole, reports: Across all time points, the repertoire was dominated by clones that expanded before ART.

Assay version v3.0 of immunoSEQ was used, and it was run at survey level. Per-sample sequencing targets were about 40,000-55,000 T-cell genomes. Some clones are missing from TCRdb's copy, which holds only in-frame ones; the method was immunoSEQ multiplex PCR. Of 15,000 to 20,000 clones detected, over 60% appear once; the ten largest clones hold roughly an eighth. This CDR3 contains 14 residues. Germline CDR1 is SEHNR and CDR2 is FQNEAQ (reference sequence). V dropped 5 bases and J dropped 8; count of bases not matched to a gene: 8. This material consisted of unsorted PBMCs, taken 0.5 years before starting antiretroviral therapy. This receptor was identified in a woman aged 45-59 years with HIV. The chain recombines TRBV7-9 with TRBJ2-1, with 8 bases fitting TRBD2. The CDR3 reads CASSQRAGGDEQFF. The CDR3 region has the DNA TGTGCCAGCAGCCAGAGGGCGGGGGGCGATGAGCAGTTCTTC.